This record covers a single TCR beta chain. In the source study's methods: Reference gene primer amplification gave nucleated cell count estimates. Only in-frame clones appear in the TCRdb table, and some are missing; sequencing was by immunoSEQ multiplex PCR. V and J calls and clone size are given by that table; D and trimming were obtained from the DNA. This table has roughly 230,000 clones, 65% to 85% appearing once. The sample comes from a study of blood T cell repertoires in COVID-19. Whole-study context: COVID-19 samples collected from the United States, Italy and Spain covered acute and convalescent phases. Nucleic acid was either cDNA or gDNA, and it came from T cells, B-cell-depleted T cells, or PBMCs.

The receptor was isolated from a human donor in a cohort sampled during active COVID-19. The specimen was peripheral blood.

The CDR3 here is CASSPGASGRTDTQYF. For the CDR3, the DNA is TGTGCCAGCAGCCCCGGGGCGAGCGGGAGAACAGATACGCAGTATTTT. The chain is built from TRBV7-2 and TRBJ2-3, with 8 bases matching TRBD2. This CDR3 spans 16 amino acids. V dropped 5 bases and J dropped 3; count of bases not matched to a gene: 10. Germline CDR1 and CDR2: SGHTA and FQGNSA. Combining the CDR3 with reference TRBV7-2 and TRBJ2-3 gives the whole variable domain GAGVSQSPSNKVTEKGKDVELRCDPISGHTALYWYRQSLGQGLEFLIYFQGNSAPDKSGLPSDRFSAERTGGSVSTLTIQRTQQEDSAVYLCASSPGASGRTDTQYFGPGTRLTVL.